Shown below are 15 T cell receptor beta chains from a single sample sequenced in a study of T cells after yellow fever vaccination. TCRdb reprocessed the 5' RACE reads via MiXCR and lists one record per CDR3 protein. The repertoire has a few hundred thousand distinct CDR3 sequences, 17% of them found once; the top ten carry around 16%. The starting material was PBMCs, obtained more than 4 days after the first yellow fever vaccination. These TCRs come from a man in his late teens or twenties who received the YFV17D yellow fever vaccine.

The V and J genes are TRBV20-1 and TRBJ2-7, with 7 bases matching TRBD1. CDR1 and CDR2 (germline): DFQATT, SNEGSKA (reference sequence). The V gene end was trimmed by 0 bases and the J gene end by 2 bases; junction bases not matched to a gene: 7. CDR3 length equals 15 residues. The CDR3 here is CSARDPGQGAYEQYF. CDR3 DNA: TGCAGTGCTAGAGATCCCGGCCAGGGGGCCTACGAGCAGTACTTC.

This clonotype was seen a few times. The chain carries TRBV7-9 and TRBJ2-1, with D maybe TRBD1 (5 bases). Trimming shortened V by 3 bases and J by 10 bases, and 16 bases separated the two germline ends. This CDR3 has 14 amino acids. Germline V CDR1 and CDR2: SEHNR, FQNEAQ (reference sequence). CDR3 bases: TGTGCCAGCAGCTTCGAACAGGTCTTTTTCGAGCAGTTCTTC. Protein sequence: CASSFEQVFFEQFF.

The V and J genes are TRBV20-1 and TRBJ2-3; no clear D. Germline assignment: CDR1 DFQATT and CDR2 SNEGSKA (reference sequence). The CDR3 extends over 15 amino acids. V lost 7 bases and J lost 0, with 17 bases in between. CDR3 residues: CSVTPLAPSTDTQYF. In DNA, the CDR3 is TGCAGTGTCACGCCACTTGCCCCTAGCACAGATACGCAGTATTTT.

The rearrangement uses TRBV5-5 and TRBJ2-5, with TRBD1 matching 8 bases. V was clipped by 4 bases and J by 4 bases; unmatched bases: 12. Germline V gene sequence: CDR1 SGHKS, CDR2 YYEKEE (reference sequence). This CDR3 has 16 residues. The CDR3 loop reads CASSLGSRGPVETQYF. The CDR3 DNA reads as TGTGCCAGCAGCCTCGGGAGCAGGGGGCCGGTAGAGACCCAGTACTTC.

This clonotype was found a few times. The chain combines TRBV5-1 with TRBJ2-2, with unresolved D. Germline V gives CDR1 SGHRS, CDR2 YFSETQ. Trimming removed 6 bases from V and 0 bases from J, with 15 bases in between. The CDR3 runs 16 residues. CDR3 region: CASKGSKGANTGELFF. In DNA form, the CDR3 reads TGCGCCAGCAAGGGTAGTAAGGGCGCGAACACCGGGGAGCTGTTTTTT.

Regarding this clonotype: The germline gene is not matched at one end of the junction; a read error may be the cause. The V gene is TRBV20-1, the J gene TRBJ2-1; 8 bases agree with TRBD2. Germline CDR1 reads DFQATT; CDR2 reads SNEGSKA (reference sequence). There are 20 residues in the CDR3. The CDR3 bases are TGCAGTGCTAGAGTGCCCGACCGGCGGGGGGTATGGGGGTACGACAATGAGCTGTTCTTC. This translates into CSARVPDRRGVWGYDNELFF.

In this sample, this clonotype turned up a few times. This chain connects TRBV9 to TRBJ1-1, with TRBD1 matching over 7 bases. In germline, CDR1 is SGDLS, CDR2 YYNGEE. The CDR3 loop spans 14 amino acids. Trimming took 0 bases from V and 5 from J; bases not matched to a gene: 4. CDR3 in DNA: TGTGCCAGCAGCGTAGCACCAGGGGGGACTGAAGCTTTCTTT. Protein product: CASSVAPGGTEAFF.

This clonotype was counted a few times. The V call is TRBV20-1, the J call TRBJ1-2, with D possibly matching TRBD1 (5 bases). V lost 5 bases and J lost 8, with 15 bases in between. Germline CDR1 and CDR2: DFQATT and SNEGSKA (reference sequence). The CDR3 loop spans 12 amino acids. This CDR3 reads CSAVRGMGGYTF. CDR3 sequence (DNA): TGCAGTGCTGTACGGGGGATGGGGGGCTACACCTTC.

The sample holds a few counts of this clonotype. The chain is built from TRBV7-9 and TRBJ1-2; D remains unclear. Germline-derived CDR1 and CDR2 are SEHNR and FQNEAQ (reference sequence). Trimming pared 5 bases from V and 8 bases from J, leaving 15 bases between. CDR3 length: 13 amino acids. The CDR3 bases are TGTGCCAGCAGCGCGCTTGTGGAGAGGGGCTACACCTTC. Its translation: CASSALVERGYTF.

This chain connects TRBV18 to TRBJ1-1, with D unclear. The ends were cut back, 3 bases at V and 0 bases at J, with 8 bases in the middle. Per the germline V gene, CDR1 is KGHSH and CDR2 is LQKENI. The CDR3 has 14 amino acids. The CDR3 DNA reads TGTGCCAGCTCACCGGCGGACTTGAACACTGAAGCTTTCTTT. Amino acids: CASSPADLNTEAFF.

This clonotype showed up just a few times. The chain carries TRBV19 and TRBJ1-6, with D maybe TRBD1 (5 bases). The length of the CDR3 is 14 residues. CDR1 is LNHDA and CDR2 is SQIVND in the germline V gene (reference sequence). The ends were cut back, 10 bases at V and 9 bases at J, with 19 bases in the middle. The CDR3 coding sequence is TGTGCCACCTGCCCCGGCAGGGAGCGTTCACCCCTCCACTTT. It specifies CATCPGRERSPLHF.

This clonotype was counted at least ten times. CDR3 in amino acids: CASSFGSSYNEQFF. DNA of the CDR3: TGTGCCAGCAGCTTCGGCAGCTCCTACAATGAGCAGTTCTTC. The rearrangement joins TRBV5-5 to TRBJ2-1; D gene unclear. Germline loops: CDR1 SGHKS, CDR2 YYEKEE (reference sequence). V lost 2 bases to trimming and J lost 0 bases, with 6 bases between them. This CDR3 comprises 14 residues. Full variable domain (missing parts from reference TRBV5-5 and TRBJ2-1): DAGVTQSPTHLIKTRGQQVTLRCSPISGHKSVSWYQQVLGQGPQFIFQYYEKEERGRGNFPDRFSARQFPNYSSELNVNALLLGDSALYLCASSFGSSYNEQFFGPGTRLTVL.

V is TRBV30 and J is TRBJ1-4, with D possibly being TRBD1 (5 bases). The CDR3 runs 15 residues. CDR1 and CDR2 (germline): GTSNPN, SVGIG (reference sequence). The V and J ends lost 0 bases and 8 bases respectively, with 16 bases between them. CDR3 coding DNA: TGTGCCTGGAGTGTGGGGCCGGGCCGAGGGGAAAAACTGTTTTTT. This encodes CAWSVGPGRGEKLFF.

The rearrangement joins TRBV11-2 to TRBJ2-1; D unresolved. Germline V lookup: CDR1 SGHAT, CDR2 FQNNGV. Trimming stripped 3 bases from V and 1 base from J, with 10 bases between. The CDR3 has 15 amino acids. The CDR3 is CASSFWGRSYNEQFF. The CDR3, as DNA: TGTGCCAGCAGCTTCTGGGGTCGGTCCTACAATGAGCAGTTCTTC. The whole variable domain, remainder taken from reference TRBV11-2 and TRBJ2-1, is EAGVAQSPRYKIIEKRQSVAFWCNPISGHATLYWYQQILGQGPKLLIQFQNNGVVDDSQLPKDRFSAERLKGVDSTLKIQPAKLEDSAVYLCASSFWGRSYNEQFFGPGTRLTVL.

This chain uses TRBV12-3 or TRBV12-4 with TRBJ1-1, with D hard to call. V was pared by 6 bases and J by 1 base, with 12 bases between. The CDR3 extends over 14 amino acids. In nucleotides, the CDR3 is TGTGCCAGCAGAAAAAGGGCGGGGAACACTGAAGCTTTCTTT. Translated: CASRKRAGNTEAFF.